This T cell receptor (beta chain) was documented in a study of cytomegalovirus exposure and HLA in healthy donors. Trimming left V 2 bases short and J 4 bases short, with 16 bases between. Germline assignment: CDR1 MNHEY and CDR2 SMNVEV (reference sequence). The CDR3 loop spans 16 amino acids. The PCR employed 60 Vbeta primers together with 13 Jbeta primers. Clones were read by immunoSEQ multiplex PCR, and TCRdb kept only the in-frame ones, dropping some. The repertoire holds 130,000 or so clones, roughly 88% seen once, with about 2.7% in the top ten. V gene TRBV27 combines with J gene TRBJ2-3; possibly TRBD2 for D (6 bases). The receptor's source is a woman aged 18-29 years in good health and CMV-seropositive. Input material: PBMCs. The CDR3 coding sequence is TGTGCCAGCAGTTTAAGGTTTGGGCGGGGCGCAGATACGCAGTATTTT. Amino acid sequence: CASSLRFGRGADTQYF.